Reported below is one T cell receptor (beta chain). This sample was taken from a study of CD8 T cells in Susac syndrome. With 1 base removed from V and 7 bases from J, the gap between germline ends came to 19 bases. Germline-derived CDR1 and CDR2 are SGHRS and YFSETQ. The CDR3 is 16 residues long. An amount of RNA that ranged from roughly 0.5 to 1 ug was reverse transcribed with random hexamers. TCRdb processed the immunoSEQ multiplex PCR reads anew with MiXCR; each CDR3 protein has one entry. The sample yields around 69,000 distinct CDR3 sequences, under 96% seen once. Control patients had untreated stable or active relapsing-remitting multiple sclerosis by revised McDonald criteria.

The origin of this receptor is a human donor with multiple sclerosis. Sequenced input: CD4+ T cells from PBMCs. The chain has TRBV5-1 and TRBJ2-3; D is possibly TRBD1 (6 bases). In nucleotides, the CDR3 is TGCGCCAGCAGCTTGTGGGCGCTCGGACAGACTCATACGCAGTATTTT. It is translated as CASSLWALGQTHTQYF.